Listed below are T cell receptor beta chains from one sample, sequenced in a study of T cell responses to AZD1222 COVID-19 vaccine. The table came from immunoSEQ multiplex PCR; TCRdb's copy has only in-frame clones and leaves some out. The sample carries 98,000 or so clones, 80% to 90% recorded once. Sequencing was performed on peripheral blood, taken on day 0 of AZD1222 vaccination. The receptors come from an adult in good health. The CDR3 runs from the conserved cysteine through the conserved F or W. A D gene is named only where the DNA matches it firmly. The listing skips clone size in some rows; elsewhere it reads once, few, many or a size class.

v_gene: TRBV27
d_gene: -
j_gene: TRBJ1-5
abundance: once
CDR3nt: TGTGCCAGCAGTTTATCACGGGGCGATCAGCCCCAGCATTTT
CDR3aa: CASSLSRGDQPQHF

v_gene: TRBV6-4
d_gene: -
j_gene: TRBJ1-2
abundance: -
CDR3nt: TGTGCCAGCAGTGACCTGCCTAACTATGGCTACACCTTC
CDR3aa: CASSDLPNYGYTF

v_gene: TRBV7-6
d_gene: -
j_gene: TRBJ1-1
abundance: once
CDR3nt: TGTGCCAGCAGCTTAGTAGCCGGCGTTCGGGGAACTAGGAACACTGAAGCTTTCTTT
CDR3aa: CASSLVAGVRGTRNTEAFF

v_gene: TRBV12-3/TRBV12-4
d_gene: -
j_gene: TRBJ1-2
abundance: -
CDR3nt: TGTGCCAGCAGTCCTCGGGACTATGGCTACACCTTC
CDR3aa: CASSPRDYGYTF

v_gene: TRBV9
d_gene: -
j_gene: TRBJ2-1
abundance: -
CDR3nt: TGTGCCAGCAGCGTAGAGGTGGGGCGGGGCAATGAGCAGTTCTTC
CDR3aa: CASSVEVGRGNEQFF

v_gene: TRBV5-1
d_gene: TRBD1
j_gene: TRBJ2-5
abundance: -
CDR3nt: TGCGCCAGCAGCATATCGACAGGGTTGGAGACCCAGTACTTC
CDR3aa: CASSISTGLETQYF

v_gene: TRBV19
d_gene: -
j_gene: TRBJ2-7
abundance: -
CDR3nt: TGTGCCAGTAGGAGAGGAATAACCTACGAGCAGTACTTC
CDR3aa: CASRRGITYEQYF

v_gene: TRBV9
d_gene: -
j_gene: TRBJ1-2
abundance: -
CDR3nt: TGTGCCAGCAGCGTTTCTGATTGGACATCCGTTGGCTACACCTTC
CDR3aa: CASSVSDWTSVGYTF

v_gene: TRBV5-1
d_gene: TRBD1
j_gene: TRBJ1-5
abundance: -
CDR3nt: TGCGCCAGCAGCTTGGGCGGTCCAGGGGGTCAGCCCCAGCATTTT
CDR3aa: CASSLGGPGGQPQHF

v_gene: TRBV9
d_gene: -
j_gene: TRBJ2-2
abundance: -
CDR3nt: TGTGCCAGCAGCTCCATTTGGGGGTACACCGGGGAGCTGTTTTTT
CDR3aa: CASSSIWGYTGELFF

v_gene: TRBV7-2
d_gene: -
j_gene: TRBJ2-2
abundance: -
CDR3nt: TGTGCCAGCAGCACCCAGGGGGGGATCGGGGAGCTGTTTTTT
CDR3aa: CASSTQGGIGELFF

v_gene: TRBV20-1
d_gene: -
j_gene: TRBJ2-5
abundance: -
CDR3nt: TGCAGTGCTAGAGATTGGGAGACCCAGTACTTC
CDR3aa: CSARDWETQYF

v_gene: TRBV6-5
d_gene: TRBD2
j_gene: TRBJ2-7
abundance: -
CDR3nt: TGTGCCAGCATTATCAGCGGGGGCCCGTACTACGAGCAGTACTTC
CDR3aa: CASIISGGPYYEQYF

v_gene: TRBV5-1
d_gene: -
j_gene: TRBJ1-3
abundance: -
CDR3nt: TGCGCCAGCAGCTTGGGGGGAACAGGGAAGACTTCGAACACCATATATTTT
CDR3aa: CASSLGGTGKTSNTIYF

v_gene: TRBV7-2
d_gene: -
j_gene: TRBJ1-1
abundance: -
CDR3nt: TGTGCCAGCAGCAGGGTGGGGAACACTGAAGCTTTCTTT
CDR3aa: CASSRVGNTEAFF

v_gene: TRBV28
d_gene: -
j_gene: TRBJ1-2
abundance: -
CDR3nt: TGTGCCAGCAGTCCCCCGACGAATCCCTATGGCTACACCTTC
CDR3aa: CASSPPTNPYGYTF

v_gene: TRBV6-1
d_gene: -
j_gene: TRBJ1-2
abundance: -
CDR3nt: TGTGCCAGCAGATACGGTGGATCTCCGAGTGGCTACACCTTC
CDR3aa: CASRYGGSPSGYTF

v_gene: TRBV5-1
d_gene: -
j_gene: TRBJ1-3
abundance: -
CDR3nt: TGCGCCAGCAGATACCTCCGGGAACCTGGAAACACCATATATTTT
CDR3aa: CASRYLREPGNTIYF

v_gene: TRBV10-1
d_gene: -
j_gene: TRBJ1-2
abundance: -
CDR3nt: TGCGCCAGCAGTGAAGGCCCTGCGAGGGGCTACACCTTC
CDR3aa: CASSEGPARGYTF

v_gene: TRBV28
d_gene: -
j_gene: TRBJ1-2
abundance: once
CDR3nt: TGTGCCACCACGCAGGGGTACTATGGCTACACCTTC
CDR3aa: CATTQGYYGYTF

v_gene: TRBV29-1
d_gene: -
j_gene: TRBJ1-2
abundance: -
CDR3nt: TGCAGCGTCGAGAGACACGGGGGGACCCATGGCTACACCTTC
CDR3aa: CSVERHGGTHGYTF

v_gene: TRBV5-1
d_gene: -
j_gene: TRBJ1-1
abundance: -
CDR3nt: TGCGCCAGCAGGGAAGCCTCAAGGAACACTGAAGCTTTCTTT
CDR3aa: CASREASRNTEAFF

v_gene: TRBV20-1
d_gene: -
j_gene: TRBJ1-5
abundance: -
CDR3nt: TGCAGTGCTAGTTCCTTGGTTAGCAATCAGCCCCAGCATTTT
CDR3aa: CSASSLVSNQPQHF

v_gene: TRBV18
d_gene: -
j_gene: TRBJ1-2
abundance: once
CDR3nt: TGTGCCAGCTCACCACCCTCGACAGGCAACTATGGCTACACCTTC
CDR3aa: CASSPPSTGNYGYTF

v_gene: TRBV10-3
d_gene: TRBD2
j_gene: TRBJ2-7
abundance: -
CDR3nt: TGTGCCATCACTACAGGACTAGCGGGAGGATACGAGCAGTACTTC
CDR3aa: CAITTGLAGGYEQYF

v_gene: TRBV24-1
d_gene: TRBD2
j_gene: TRBJ2-3
abundance: -
CDR3nt: TGTGCCACCAGTGATTGGGGAAGCGGGAGGAGCACAGATACGCAGTATTTT
CDR3aa: CATSDWGSGRSTDTQYF

v_gene: TRBV29-1
d_gene: -
j_gene: TRBJ2-3
abundance: -
CDR3nt: TGCAGCGTTCTGGACTCCGTAATACTTACGCAGTATTTT
CDR3aa: CSVLDSVILTQYF

v_gene: TRBV6-1
d_gene: TRBD1
j_gene: TRBJ1-2
abundance: -
CDR3nt: TGTGCCAGCAGTGGCCGGACAGGACGCAACTATCGTGGCTACACCTTC
CDR3aa: CASSGRTGRNYRGYTF

v_gene: TRBV9
d_gene: -
j_gene: TRBJ2-7
abundance: -
CDR3nt: TGTGCCAGCAGCGTAGTGCCTAACTTTTACGAGCAGTACTTC
CDR3aa: CASSVVPNFYEQYF

v_gene: TRBV7-2
d_gene: TRBD2
j_gene: TRBJ2-1
abundance: few
CDR3nt: TGTGCCAGCACCGTTGGACTAGCCTCTACGGCTGAGCAGTTCTTC
CDR3aa: CASTVGLASTAEQFF

v_gene: TRBV5-4
d_gene: -
j_gene: TRBJ2-2
abundance: -
CDR3nt: TGTGCCAGCAGCTTGGTTGCCGGGGAGCTGTTTTTT
CDR3aa: CASSLVAGELFF

v_gene: TRBV4-3
d_gene: TRBD1
j_gene: TRBJ1-4
abundance: -
CDR3nt: TGCGCCAGCAGCCAAGATTGGAGAGGGACAGGGAATGAAAAACTGTTTTTT
CDR3aa: CASSQDWRGTGNEKLFF

v_gene: TRBV19
d_gene: -
j_gene: TRBJ1-3
abundance: -
CDR3nt: TGTGCCAGTACCCAGTGGGTCGGATCATCTGGAAACACCATATATTTT
CDR3aa: CASTQWVGSSGNTIYF

v_gene: TRBV28
d_gene: -
j_gene: TRBJ1-5
abundance: -
CDR3nt: TGTGCCAGCAGTTTATTGGACGGAGCTTATAGCAATCAGCCCCAGCATTTT
CDR3aa: CASSLLDGAYSNQPQHF

v_gene: TRBV28
d_gene: -
j_gene: TRBJ1-6
abundance: -
CDR3nt: TGTGCCAGCAGTTTTGGGCCGAGATCACCCCTCCACTTT
CDR3aa: CASSFGPRSPLHF

v_gene: TRBV19
d_gene: -
j_gene: TRBJ2-3
abundance: -
CDR3nt: TGTGCCAGTAGTATAGGAGGCTCCCCCATTAATACGCAGTATTTT
CDR3aa: CASSIGGSPINTQYF

v_gene: TRBV28
d_gene: TRBD1
j_gene: TRBJ1-6
abundance: -
CDR3nt: TGTGCCAGCAGCCTGGGACAGCTCCACCTCGGGGCCCTCCACTTT
CDR3aa: CASSLGQLHLGALHF

v_gene: TRBV4-3
d_gene: -
j_gene: TRBJ1-3
abundance: -
CDR3nt: TGCGCCAGCAGCCAAGGAGGGGCTGGAAACACCATATATTTT
CDR3aa: CASSQGGAGNTIYF

v_gene: TRBV10-1
d_gene: TRBD1
j_gene: TRBJ1-5
abundance: once
CDR3nt: TGCGCCAGCAGTGTAGGACAGGGAGGCAATCAGCCCCAGCATTTT
CDR3aa: CASSVGQGGNQPQHF

v_gene: TRBV6-5
d_gene: -
j_gene: TRBJ2-1
abundance: -
CDR3nt: TGTGCCAGCTTCACCCGGGGCAATGAGCAGTTCTTC
CDR3aa: CASFTRGNEQFF

v_gene: TRBV19
d_gene: -
j_gene: TRBJ1-6
abundance: -
CDR3nt: TGTGCCAGTAGTATTGGAGGGTGGGATTCACCCCTCCACTTT
CDR3aa: CASSIGGWDSPLHF

v_gene: TRBV5-1
d_gene: TRBD1
j_gene: TRBJ1-1
abundance: -
CDR3nt: TGCGCCAGCAGCTCCCAACAGGGGATGAACACTGAAGCTTTCTTT
CDR3aa: CASSSQQGMNTEAFF

v_gene: TRBV5-5
d_gene: TRBD2
j_gene: TRBJ2-5
abundance: -
CDR3nt: TGTGCCAGCAGGACTAGCGGGGTTGAAGAGACCCAGTACTTC
CDR3aa: CASRTSGVEETQYF

v_gene: TRBV6-2/TRBV6-3
d_gene: -
j_gene: TRBJ2-7
abundance: -
CDR3nt: TGTGCCAGCAGTTACAGTGTTGGGGGGTTTAACTTC
CDR3aa: CASSYSVGGFNF

v_gene: TRBV7-9
d_gene: TRBD1
j_gene: TRBJ1-1
abundance: -
CDR3nt: TGTGCCAGCAGCGCCAACAGGGGGAACACTGAAGCTTTCTTT
CDR3aa: CASSANRGNTEAFF

v_gene: TRBV4-1
d_gene: TRBD2
j_gene: TRBJ2-3
abundance: once
CDR3nt: TGCGCCAGCGGGACTAGCGTGTCAGATACGCAGTATTTT
CDR3aa: CASGTSVSDTQYF

v_gene: TRBV15
d_gene: -
j_gene: TRBJ1-5
abundance: once
CDR3nt: TGTGCCACCAGCAGCGGGGGTGGACATTTCAATCAGCCCCAGCATTTT
CDR3aa: CATSSGGGHFNQPQHF

v_gene: TRBV28
d_gene: TRBD1
j_gene: TRBJ1-6
abundance: -
CDR3nt: TGTGCCAGCAGTTTCGTTGGGACAGAAGATAATTCACCCCTCCACTTT
CDR3aa: CASSFVGTEDNSPLHF

v_gene: TRBV6-5
d_gene: TRBD1
j_gene: TRBJ1-6
abundance: -
CDR3nt: TGTGCCAGCACCCGGGACAGGGGGGTAGGGCCCCTCCACTTT
CDR3aa: CASTRDRGVGPLHF

v_gene: TRBV9
d_gene: -
j_gene: TRBJ1-2
abundance: -
CDR3nt: TGTGCCAGCAGCAAGGCATCCTATGGCTACACCTTC
CDR3aa: CASSKASYGYTF

v_gene: TRBV30
d_gene: TRBD1
j_gene: TRBJ1-2
abundance: -
CDR3nt: TGTGCCTGGAGCGCCAGGGGGGTCGATGGCTACACCTTC
CDR3aa: CAWSARGVDGYTF

v_gene: TRBV2
d_gene: -
j_gene: TRBJ1-1
abundance: -
CDR3nt: TGTGCCAGCAGCGAAGGGGTCATGAACACTGAAGCTTTCTTT
CDR3aa: CASSEGVMNTEAFF

v_gene: TRBV11-2
d_gene: -
j_gene: TRBJ1-1
abundance: -
CDR3nt: TGTGCCAGCAGCTTATTTCAGGGAGGCGCTTTCTTT
CDR3aa: CASSLFQGGAFF

v_gene: TRBV5-6
d_gene: -
j_gene: TRBJ1-2
abundance: -
CDR3nt: TGTGCCAGCAGCTCGGCCTATGGCTACACCTTC
CDR3aa: CASSSAYGYTF

v_gene: TRBV5-6
d_gene: -
j_gene: TRBJ2-7
abundance: -
CDR3nt: TGTGCCAGCAGCTCATCTAGCACCCCCTACGAGCAGTACTTC
CDR3aa: CASSSSSTPYEQYF